The rows below give T cell receptor beta chains drawn from one sample of a study of cytomegalovirus exposure and HLA in healthy donors. Generated by immunoSEQ multiplex PCR, the TCRdb table keeps only in-frame clones and is missing some. The sample shows under 100,000 clones, around 9.1% of them seen only once. Sequencing was performed on PBMCs. The receptor set was obtained from a man aged 55-75 years in good health and CMV-seropositive. Each CDR3 is given with its conserved first and last residue. A D gene is named only where the DNA matches it firmly. Clone sizes are given selectively: once, few, many, or a class where the clone is expanded.

D gene,clone size,V gene,J gene,CDR3 protein,CDR3 DNA
NA,few,TRBV10-3,TRBJ2-5,CAISGRTAQETQYF,TGTGCCATCAGTGGACGGACAGCCCAAGAGACCCAGTACTTC
NA,few,TRBV11-2,TRBJ1-3,CASSLGLQNTIYF,TGTGCCAGCAGCCTGGGGCTTCAGAACACCATATATTTT
NA,NA,TRBV19,TRBJ2-2,CASSIGGGPNTGELFF,TGTGCCAGTAGTATCGGAGGGGGCCCGAACACCGGGGAGCTGTTTTTT
NA,few,TRBV7-8,TRBJ2-5,CASSPRVTGQETQYF,TGTGCCAGCAGCCCACGGGTGACGGGGCAAGAGACCCAGTACTTC
TRBD1,NA,TRBV30,TRBJ2-7,CAWSPGQGTYEQYF,TGTGCCTGGAGCCCCGGACAGGGGACCTACGAGCAGTACTTC
NA,NA,TRBV9,TRBJ1-1,CASSAPADGTPRMNTEAFF,TGTGCCAGCAGCGCGCCGGCGGACGGGACACCACGCATGAACACTGAAGCTTTCTTT
NA,NA,TRBV6-1,TRBJ1-3,CASSAVTGSGNTIYF,TGTGCCAGCAGTGCCGTAACCGGCTCTGGAAACACCATATATTTT
TRBD2,NA,TRBV4-2,TRBJ2-3,CASSQGSSGLTDTQYF,TGTGCCAGCAGCCAAGGGTCTAGCGGACTCACAGATACGCAGTATTTT
NA,NA,TRBV10-3,TRBJ1-5,CAISDSGPSGPQHF,TGTGCCATCAGTGATTCCGGGCCAAGCGGGCCCCAGCATTTT
TRBD2,NA,TRBV11-1,TRBJ2-7,CASSPSRGVSGSYEQYF,TGTGCCAGCAGCCCTAGTAGGGGTGTTAGCGGGAGCTACGAGCAGTACTTC
NA,NA,TRBV10-1,TRBJ1-1,CASSESGGFKKAFF,TGCGCCAGCAGTGAGTCGGGGGGTTTTAAGAAGGCTTTCTTT
NA,NA,TRBV7-9,TRBJ2-2,CASSFGSTGELFF,TGTGCCAGCAGCTTTGGGAGCACCGGGGAGCTGTTTTTT
TRBD2,NA,TRBV28,TRBJ2-1,CASRGSVAGASRTIDEQFF,TGTGCCAGCCGGGGCTCAGTGGCGGGAGCGTCCAGGACAATTGATGAGCAGTTCTTC
NA,few,TRBV19,TRBJ1-2,CASSTLGQSYGYTF,TGTGCCAGTAGTACTCTGGGACAAAGCTATGGCTACACCTTC
TRBD2,NA,TRBV7-9,TRBJ2-3,CASSLELAGVWDTQYF,TGTGCCAGCAGCTTAGAACTAGCGGGAGTCTGGGATACGCAGTATTTT
NA,NA,TRBV9,TRBJ2-5,CASSATSVQETQYF,TGTGCCAGCAGCGCGACTAGTGTGCAAGAGACCCAGTACTTC